What follows are 7 T cell receptor beta chains derived from one specimen sequenced in a study of blood T cell repertoires in COVID-19. Libraries were prepared by immunoSEQ multiplex PCR; TCRdb keeps only in-frame clonotypes and omits some of them. The sample contains 150,000 to 200,000 clones, roughly 82% of which appear only once. The sequencing sample was made of PBMCs or T cells enriched from blood (not recorded which). Every receptor here comes from a man aged 50 or older who had recovered from COVID-19.

Concerning this clone: As the CDR3 is not closed by the conserved phenylalanine or tryptophan, this likely results from a read error. The V call is TRBV2, the J call TRBJ1-1; 7 nucleotides align to TRBD1. The CDR3 runs 15 residues. The germline V gene encodes CDR1 SNHLY and CDR2 FYNNEI. V was pared by 6 bases and J by 0 bases, with 7 bases of the junction left unmatched. CDR3 residues: CASRGTVEMNTEAFS. As DNA, the CDR3 is TGTGCCAGCAGGGGGACAGTCGAAATGAACACTGAAGCTTTCTCT.

The chain combines TRBV19 with TRBJ1-3; 7 nucleotides agree with TRBD1. This CDR3 spans 16 amino acids. Trimming at V came to 5 bases and at J to 2 bases, leaving 9 bases not matched to a gene. CDR1 LNHDA and CDR2 SQIVND come from the germline V gene (reference sequence). The CDR3 loop is CASSLRDRPPGNTIYF. The CDR3 bases are TGTGCCAGTAGTCTCCGGGACAGACCGCCTGGAAACACCATATATTTT.

J is TRBJ2-7 and V is TRBV5-1; maybe TRBD1 (6 bases). The CDR3 spans 16 residues. V lost 4 bases to trimming and J lost 1 base, with 18 bases between them. In germline, CDR1 is SGHRS, CDR2 YFSETQ. The CDR3: CASSRTLSTGSYEQYF. In DNA form, the CDR3 reads TGCGCCAGCAGCAGAACGCTATCAACAGGGTCCTACGAGCAGTACTTC.

The rearrangement joins TRBV19 to TRBJ1-1, with 9 bases aligning to TRBD1. After removal of 2 bases from V and 4 bases from J, the junction contained 2 bases not matched to a gene. CDR3 length equals 14 residues. Germline values: CDR1 LNHDA, CDR2 SQIVND (reference sequence). CDR3 sequence: CASSITGGGTEAFF. The CDR3, as DNA: TGTGCCAGTAGTATAACAGGGGGCGGCACTGAAGCTTTCTTT.

This clone was found a few times. CDR3 loop: CASSPMQGLGELFF. CDR3 coding DNA: TGTGCCAGCAGTCCGATGCAGGGCCTCGGGGAGCTGTTTTTT. The V gene is TRBV6-5, the J gene TRBJ2-2; the D gene is possibly TRBD1 (5 bases). The CDR3 is 14 amino acids. V was clipped by 5 bases and J by 7 bases, with 14 bases between them. From germline, CDR1 is MNHEY and CDR2 SVGAGI.

CDR3 bases: TGTGCCAGCAGGCCAGGGGTAGGCACAGATACGCAGTATTTT. This sequence encodes CASRPGVGTDTQYF. The chain has TRBV7-8 and TRBJ2-3; maybe TRBD1 (6 bases). V was trimmed by 6 bases and J by 1 base, leaving 11 bases between them. Germline V gene data show CDR1 as SGHVS and CDR2 as FQNEAQ. This CDR3 is built from 14 residues.

The chain carries TRBV7-9 and TRBJ1-1; 7 bases map to TRBD1. Germline assignment: CDR1 SEHNR and CDR2 FQNEAQ (reference sequence). The CDR3 extends over 12 amino acids. J gave up 7 bases and V 6 bases, and 5 bases lay outside the gene matches. The CDR3 spells CASSHRQGEAFF. As DNA, the CDR3 is TGTGCCAGCAGTCACCGACAGGGTGAAGCTTTCTTT.